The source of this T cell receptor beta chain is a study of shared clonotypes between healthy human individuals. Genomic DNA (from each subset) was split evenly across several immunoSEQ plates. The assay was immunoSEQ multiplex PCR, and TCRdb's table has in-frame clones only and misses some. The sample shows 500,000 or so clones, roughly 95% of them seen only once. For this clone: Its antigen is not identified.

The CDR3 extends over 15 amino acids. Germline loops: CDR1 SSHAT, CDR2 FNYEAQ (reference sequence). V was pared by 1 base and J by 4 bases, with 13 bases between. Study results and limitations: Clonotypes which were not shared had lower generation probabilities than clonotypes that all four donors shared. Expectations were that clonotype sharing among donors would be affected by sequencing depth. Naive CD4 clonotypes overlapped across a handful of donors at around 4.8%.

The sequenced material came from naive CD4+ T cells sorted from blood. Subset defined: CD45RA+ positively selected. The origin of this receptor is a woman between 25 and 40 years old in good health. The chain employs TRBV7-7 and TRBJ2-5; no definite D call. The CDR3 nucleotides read TGTGCCAGCAGCTTAGTCGGCGGCCCAGTAGAGACCCAGTACTTC. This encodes CASSLVGGPVETQYF. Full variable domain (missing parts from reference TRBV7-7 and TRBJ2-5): GAGVSQSPRYKVTKRGQDVTLRCDPISSHATLYWYQQALGQGPEFLTYFNYEAQPDKSGLPSDRFSAERPEGSISTLTIQRTEQRDSAMYRCASSLVGGPVETQYFGPGTRLLVL.